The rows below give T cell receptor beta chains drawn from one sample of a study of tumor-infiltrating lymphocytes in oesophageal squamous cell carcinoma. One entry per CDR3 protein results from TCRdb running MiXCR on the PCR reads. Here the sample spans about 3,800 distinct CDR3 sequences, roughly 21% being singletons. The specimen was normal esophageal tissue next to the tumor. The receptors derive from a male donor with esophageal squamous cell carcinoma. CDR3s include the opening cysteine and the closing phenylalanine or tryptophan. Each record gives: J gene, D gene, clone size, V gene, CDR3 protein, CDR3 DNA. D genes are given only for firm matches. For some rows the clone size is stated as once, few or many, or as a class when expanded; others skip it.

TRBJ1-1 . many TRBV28 CASSPKFRTEAFF TGTGCCAGCAGCCCTAAATTTCGCACTGAAGCTTTCTTT
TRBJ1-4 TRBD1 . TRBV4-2 CASSQEGQGKGEKLFF TGTGCCAGCAGCCAAGAGGGACAGGGGAAGGGTGAAAAACTGTTTTTT
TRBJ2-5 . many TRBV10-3 CAISPSFETQYF TGTGCCATCAGTCCGTCTTTCGAGACCCAGTACTTC
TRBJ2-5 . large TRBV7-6 CASSLIPRETQYF TGTGCCAGCAGCTTAATACCGCGGGAGACCCAGTACTTC
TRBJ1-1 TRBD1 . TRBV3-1 CASSPGQGGTEAFF TGTGCCAGCAGCCCAGGACAGGGAGGGACTGAAGCTTTCTTT
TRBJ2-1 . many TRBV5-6 CASSLEGSGNSPLHF TGTGCCAGCAGCTTGGAGGGCAGCGGCAATTCACCCCTCCACTTC
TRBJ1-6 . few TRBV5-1 CASSLALGSSYNSPLHF TGCGCCAGCAGCTTGGCCCTGGGCAGCTCCTATAATTCACCCCTCCACTTT
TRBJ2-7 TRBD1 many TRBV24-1 CATSVGTGGYEQYF TGTGCCACCAGTGTGGGGACAGGGGGCTACGAGCAGTACTTC
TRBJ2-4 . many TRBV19 CASSILGGVAKNIQYF TGTGCCAGTAGTATACTGGGGGGTGTAGCCAAAAACATTCAGTACTTC
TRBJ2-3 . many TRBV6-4 CASSDSDSTDTQYF TGTGCCAGCAGTGACTCGGACAGCACAGATACGCAGTATTTT
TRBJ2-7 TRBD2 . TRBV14 CASGNSGSYEQYF TGTGCCAGCGGTAATAGCGGGTCCTACGAGCAGTACTTC
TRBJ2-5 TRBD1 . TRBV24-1 CATSDPGPGQKNNEQYF TGTGCCACCAGTGATCCCGGGCCGGGACAGAAAAACAATGAGCAGTACTTC
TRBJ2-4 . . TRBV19 CASSTLGGRGEQYF TGTGCCAGTAGTACTCTTGGTGGGCGGGGTGAGCAGTACTTC
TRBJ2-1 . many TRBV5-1 CASSLGLESSYNEQFF TGCGCCAGCAGCTTGGGACTAGAGAGCTCCTACAATGAGCAGTTCTTC
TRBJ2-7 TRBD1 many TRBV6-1 CASSQDRVTYEQYF TGTGCCAGCAGCCAAGACAGGGTTACCTACGAGCAGTACTTC
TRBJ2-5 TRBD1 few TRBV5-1 CASSWDRRQETQYF TGCGCCAGCAGCTGGGACAGACGCCAAGAGACCCAGTACTTC
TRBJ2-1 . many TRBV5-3 CARSLATRLTTSYNEQFF TGTGCCAGAAGCTTGGCCACTAGGCTGACTACGTCCTACAATGAGCAGTTCTTC
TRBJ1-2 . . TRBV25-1 CASSEGSNYGYTF TGTGCCAGCAGTGAAGGGTCTAACTATGGCTACACCTTC
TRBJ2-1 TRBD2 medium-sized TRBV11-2 CASSTWTRGRNEQFF TGTGCCAGCAGCACCTGGACTAGAGGGCGGAATGAGCAGTTCTTC
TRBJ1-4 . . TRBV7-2 CAGKGGSNEKLVF TGTGCCGGCAAGGGAGGTTCTAATGAAAAACTGGTTTTT
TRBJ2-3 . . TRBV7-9 CASRLGAGSTDTQYF TGTGCCAGCAGGTTAGGTGCGGGGAGCACGGATACGCAGTATTTC
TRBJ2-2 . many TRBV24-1 CATSDLVDGELFF TGTGCCACCAGTGATTTGGTGGACGGGGAGCTGTTTTTT
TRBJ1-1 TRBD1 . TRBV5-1 CASSPGTGRGTEAFF TGCGCCAGCAGCCCTGGGACAGGGCGGGGCACTGAAGCTTTCTTT
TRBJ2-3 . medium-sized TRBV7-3 CASSLSGGYTDTQYF TGTGCCAGCAGCTTATCAGGTGGCTACACAGATACGCAGTATTTT
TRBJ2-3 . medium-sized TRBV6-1 CASGGTRTLDTQYF TGTGCCAGTGGGGGTACCAGGACCCTCGATACGCAGTATTTT
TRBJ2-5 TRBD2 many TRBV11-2 CASSTSLAGGKGTQYF TGTGCCAGCAGCACCTCGCTAGCGGGGGGCAAGGGGACCCAGTACTTC
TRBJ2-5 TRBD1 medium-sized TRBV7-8 CASSRTGPWETQYF TGTGCCAGTTCCCGGACAGGGCCCTGGGAGACCCAGTACTTC
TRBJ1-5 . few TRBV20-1 CSARPDSKGPQHF TGCAGTGCTAGACCAGATTCGAAGGGGCCCCAGCATTTT
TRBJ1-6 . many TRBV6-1 CASFGAYNSPLHF TGTGCCAGCTTCGGTGCCTATAATTCACCCCTCCACTTT
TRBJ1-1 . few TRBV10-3 CAISESPKPGTEAFF TGTGCCATCAGTGAGTCGCCTAAGCCCGGCACTGAAGCTTTCTTT
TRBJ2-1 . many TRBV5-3 CARSLVVDQGRGNEQFF TGTGCCAGAAGCTTGGTAGTTGACCAGGGTCGAGGCAATGAGCAGTTCTTC
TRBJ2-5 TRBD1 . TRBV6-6 CASSARTGSQETQYF TGTGCCAGCAGTGCAAGGACAGGCTCCCAAGAGACCCAGTACTTC
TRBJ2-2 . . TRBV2 CASCYDTGELFF TGTGCCAGCTGCTATGACACCGGGGAGCTGTTTTTT
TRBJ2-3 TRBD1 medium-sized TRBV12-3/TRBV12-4 CASSGTGASTDTQYF TGTGCCAGCAGTGGGACAGGGGCGAGCACAGATACGCAGTATTTT
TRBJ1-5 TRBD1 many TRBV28 CASSLATGLGQPQHF TGTGCCAGCAGTTTAGCGACAGGGTTGGGTCAGCCCCAGCATTTT
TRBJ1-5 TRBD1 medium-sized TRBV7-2 CASSARQGGQPQHF TGTGCCAGCAGCGCCCGACAGGGGGGTCAGCCCCAGCATTTT
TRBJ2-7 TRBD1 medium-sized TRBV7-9 CASSGQGASAYEQYF TGTGCCAGCAGTGGACAGGGGGCATCGGCCTACGAGCAGTACTTC